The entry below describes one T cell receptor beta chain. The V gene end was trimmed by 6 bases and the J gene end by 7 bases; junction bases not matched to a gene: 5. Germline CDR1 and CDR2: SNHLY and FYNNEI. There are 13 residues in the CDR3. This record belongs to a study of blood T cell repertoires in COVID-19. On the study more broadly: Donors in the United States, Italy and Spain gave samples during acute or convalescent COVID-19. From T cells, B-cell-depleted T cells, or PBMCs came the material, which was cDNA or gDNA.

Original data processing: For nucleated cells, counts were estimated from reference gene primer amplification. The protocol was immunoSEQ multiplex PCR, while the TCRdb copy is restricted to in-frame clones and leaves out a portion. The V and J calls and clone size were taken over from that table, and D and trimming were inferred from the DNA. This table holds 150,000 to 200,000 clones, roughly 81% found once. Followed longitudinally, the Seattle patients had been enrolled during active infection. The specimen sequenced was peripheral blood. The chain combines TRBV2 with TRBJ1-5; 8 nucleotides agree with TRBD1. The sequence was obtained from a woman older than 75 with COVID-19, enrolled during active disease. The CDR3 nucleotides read TGTGCCAGCAGGACAGGGGCCCCGCAGCCCCAGCATTTT. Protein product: CASRTGAPQPQHF.